Included here is one T cell receptor (beta chain) sequence, with context. The data stem from a study of blood T cell repertoires in COVID-19. Authors' data handling: Amplifying reference gene primers gave estimates of nucleated cell counts. TCRdb keeps only in-frame clones here, not all; method: immunoSEQ multiplex PCR. For V, J and clone size, that table is used; D and trimming come from the DNA. Found here are 110,000 to 150,000 clones, over 70% of them singletons; the top ten hold 10% to 12%. V lost 5 bases to trimming and J lost 0 bases, with 10 bases between them. CDR3 length: 14 residues. The germline V gene encodes CDR1 PRHDT and CDR2 FYEKMQ (reference sequence). Recovered status in Cohort 3 required two negative PCRs, clearance, or symptom resolution.

Sequenced sample: PBMCs or T cells enriched from blood (not recorded which). V and J are TRBV13 and TRBJ1-1; tentative D call: TRBD1 (6 bases). The clonotype was recovered from a man between 60 and 75 years old who had recovered from COVID-19. CDR3 sequence reads: CASSNRVLNTEAFF. CDR3 nucleotides: TGTGCCAGCAGCAACAGGGTTTTGAACACTGAAGCTTTCTTT.